This TCR beta chain was sequenced during a study of human T cells and chemical hapten exposure. Study observations and caveats: Among TCRs, those above 1 in 1000 frequency were unaffected by DPC sensitization.

Using its own MiXCR run on the RACE reads, TCRdb lists one record per CDR3 protein. The sample has 65,000 to 90,000 distinct CDR3 sequences; more than 6.5% are singletons. Germline V gene data show CDR1 as SEHNR and CDR2 as FQNEAQ (reference sequence). This CDR3 is 15 amino acids long. Trimming took 3 bases from V and 4 from J, leaving 15 bases between them. Indicated time point: patch test 2, 6 weeks after DPC sensitization. As to treatment: therapeutic diphenylcyclopropenone sensitization with weekly scalp DPC. At least ten counts were recorded for this clonotype. Its specificity is unknown. The specimen was whole blood, collected in connection with sensitization to the hapten diphenylcyclopropenone (DPC). This receptor was obtained from a woman in her 30s with alopecia areata. Some clones in this sample may be carry-over from other donors' samples. The chain is built from TRBV7-9 and TRBJ1-1; D unresolved. The CDR3 here is CASSFLTLRGTEAFF. The CDR3 DNA sequence: TGTGCCAGCAGCTTCCTGACCCTTCGGGGCACTGAAGCTTTCTTT.